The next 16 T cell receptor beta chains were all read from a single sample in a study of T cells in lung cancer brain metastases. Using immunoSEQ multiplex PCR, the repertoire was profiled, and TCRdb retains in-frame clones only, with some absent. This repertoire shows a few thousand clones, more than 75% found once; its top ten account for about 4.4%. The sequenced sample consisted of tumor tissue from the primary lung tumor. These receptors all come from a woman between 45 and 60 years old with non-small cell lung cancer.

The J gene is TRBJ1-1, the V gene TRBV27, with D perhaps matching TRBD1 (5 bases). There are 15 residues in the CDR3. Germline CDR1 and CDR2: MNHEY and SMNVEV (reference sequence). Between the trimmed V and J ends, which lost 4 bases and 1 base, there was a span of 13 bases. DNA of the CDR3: TGTGCCAGCAGTTCATTACGAGGGGCGAACACTGAAGCTTTCTTT. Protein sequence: CASSSLRGANTEAFF.

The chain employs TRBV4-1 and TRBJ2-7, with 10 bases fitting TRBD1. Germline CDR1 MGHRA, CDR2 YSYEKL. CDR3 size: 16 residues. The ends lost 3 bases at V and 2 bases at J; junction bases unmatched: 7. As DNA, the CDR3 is TGCGCCAGCAGCCATTTAGACAGGGGGCGGCCCTACGAGCAGTACTTC. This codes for CASSHLDRGRPYEQYF.

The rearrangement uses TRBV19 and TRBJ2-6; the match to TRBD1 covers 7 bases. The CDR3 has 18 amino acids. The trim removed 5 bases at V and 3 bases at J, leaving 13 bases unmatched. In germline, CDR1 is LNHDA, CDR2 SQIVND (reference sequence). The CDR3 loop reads CASSDAWYRGYGANVLTF. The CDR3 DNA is TGTGCCAGTAGTGACGCCTGGTACAGGGGTTATGGGGCCAACGTCCTGACTTTC.

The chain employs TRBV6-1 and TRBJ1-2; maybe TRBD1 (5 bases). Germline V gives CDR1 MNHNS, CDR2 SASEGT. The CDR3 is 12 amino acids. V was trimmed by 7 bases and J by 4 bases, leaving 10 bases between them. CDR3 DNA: TGTGCCAGCACCCCGGGGGTCTATGGCTACACCTTC. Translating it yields CASTPGVYGYTF.

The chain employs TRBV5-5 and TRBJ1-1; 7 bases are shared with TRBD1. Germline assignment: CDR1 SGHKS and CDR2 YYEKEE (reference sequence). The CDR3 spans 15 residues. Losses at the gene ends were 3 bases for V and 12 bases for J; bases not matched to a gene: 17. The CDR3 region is CASSYELADRVGTFF. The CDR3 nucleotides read TGTGCCAGCAGCTATGAACTCGCCGACAGGGTTGGAACTTTCTTT.

The CDR3 protein is CASSSQVEAFF. The CDR3 coding sequence is TGTGCCAGCAGCTCACAGGTTGAAGCTTTCTTT. The chain is built from TRBV7-9 and TRBJ1-1, with a tentative D call TRBD1 (5 bases). Deletions cut 4 bases from V and 7 bases from J, with 7 bases between. Germline assignment: CDR1 SEHNR and CDR2 FQNEAQ (reference sequence). This CDR3 comprises 11 residues.

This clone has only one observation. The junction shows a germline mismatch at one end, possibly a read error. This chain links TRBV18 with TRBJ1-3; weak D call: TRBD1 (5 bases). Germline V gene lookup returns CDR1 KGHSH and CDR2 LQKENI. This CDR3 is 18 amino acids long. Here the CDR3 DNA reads TGTGTCAGCTCACCGGTCTTTCCCCAGGGTGAGGACGGAAACACCATATATTTT. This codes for CVSSPVFPQGEDGNTIYF.

The CDR3 loop is CASSLTAGEQYF. The CDR3, as DNA: TGTGCCAGCAGCTTAACAGCGGGGGAGCAGTACTTC. The chain links TRBV7-3 to TRBJ2-7; 7 bases align to TRBD2. The germline V gene encodes CDR1 SGHTA and CDR2 FQGTGA. The CDR3 is 12 residues long. Losses at the gene ends were 0 bases for V and 7 bases for J; bases not matched to a gene: 0.

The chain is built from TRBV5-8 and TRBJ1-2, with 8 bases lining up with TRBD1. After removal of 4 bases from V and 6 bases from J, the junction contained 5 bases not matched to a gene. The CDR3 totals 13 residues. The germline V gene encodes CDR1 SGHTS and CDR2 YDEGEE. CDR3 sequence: CASSLRGLDGYTF. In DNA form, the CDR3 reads TGTGCCAGCAGCCTCAGGGGGCTGGATGGCTACACCTTC.

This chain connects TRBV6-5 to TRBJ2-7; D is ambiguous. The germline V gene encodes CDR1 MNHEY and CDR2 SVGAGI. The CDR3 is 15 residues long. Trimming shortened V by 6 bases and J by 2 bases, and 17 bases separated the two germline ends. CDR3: CASSPYWSGTYEQYF. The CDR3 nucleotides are TGTGCCAGCAGCCCCTATTGGAGTGGGACCTACGAGCAGTACTTC.

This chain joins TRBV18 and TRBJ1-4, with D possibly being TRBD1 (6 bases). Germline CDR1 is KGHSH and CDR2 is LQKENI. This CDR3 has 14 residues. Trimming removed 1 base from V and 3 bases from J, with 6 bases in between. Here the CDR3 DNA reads TGTGCCAGCTCACCACAGGGGGCTAATGAAAAACTGTTTTTT. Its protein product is CASSPQGANEKLFF.

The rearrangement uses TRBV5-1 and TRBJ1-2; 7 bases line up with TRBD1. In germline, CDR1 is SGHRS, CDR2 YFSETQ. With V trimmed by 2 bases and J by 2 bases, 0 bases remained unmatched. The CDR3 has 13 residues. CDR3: CASSLQGNYGYTF. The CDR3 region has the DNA TGCGCCAGCAGCTTACAGGGGAACTATGGCTACACCTTC.

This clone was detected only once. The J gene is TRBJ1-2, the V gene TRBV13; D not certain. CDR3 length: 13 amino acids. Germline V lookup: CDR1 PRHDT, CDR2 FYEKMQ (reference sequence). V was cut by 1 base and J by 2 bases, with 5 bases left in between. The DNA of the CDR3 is TGTGCCAGCAGCTTAGTAGGAAACTATGGCTACACCTTC. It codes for CASSLVGNYGYTF.

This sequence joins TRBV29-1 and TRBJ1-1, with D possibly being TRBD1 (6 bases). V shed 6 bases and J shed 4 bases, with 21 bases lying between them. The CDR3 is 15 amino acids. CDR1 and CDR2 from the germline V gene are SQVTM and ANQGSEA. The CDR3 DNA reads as TGCAGCGTCAATATTTACAGGGCGGCGGGCACTGAAGCTTTCTTT. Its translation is CSVNIYRAAGTEAFF. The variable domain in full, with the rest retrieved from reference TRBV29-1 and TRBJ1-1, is SAVISQKPSRDICQRGTSLTIQCQVDSQVTMMFWYRQQPGQSLTLIATANQGSEATYESGFVIDKFPISRPNLTFSTLTVSNMSPEDSSIYLCSVNIYRAAGTEAFFGQGTRLTVV.

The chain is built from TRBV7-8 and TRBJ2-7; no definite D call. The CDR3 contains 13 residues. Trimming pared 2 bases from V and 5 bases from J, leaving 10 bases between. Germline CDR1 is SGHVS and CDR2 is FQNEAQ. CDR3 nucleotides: TGTGCCAGCAGCTTATTGGAGTTCAACGAGCAGTACTTC. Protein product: CASSLLEFNEQYF.

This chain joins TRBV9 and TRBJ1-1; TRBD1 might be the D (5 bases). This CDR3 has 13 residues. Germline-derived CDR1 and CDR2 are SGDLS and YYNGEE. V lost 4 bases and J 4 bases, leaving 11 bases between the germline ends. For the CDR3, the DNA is TGTGCCAGCAGCTCCTCCAGGGTCACTGAAGCTTTCTTT. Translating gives CASSSSRVTEAFF.